In its sample, the clone carrying this T cell receptor (beta chain) was seen once. Per the original methods: Amplification from reference gene primers served as the basis for estimated nucleated cell counts. Clones were sequenced by immunoSEQ multiplex PCR, and TCRdb holds only the in-frame ones, with some missing. V and J calls plus clone size are reproduced from that table; the DNA served to infer D and trimming. The top ten hold around 4.2% of the sample, which has about 110,000 clones, around 80% seen once. This record comes from a study of blood T cell repertoires in COVID-19. Study-level information: Researchers got acute and convalescent COVID-19 samples from the United States, Italy and Spain. T cells, B-cell-depleted T cells, or PBMCs provided the cDNA or gDNA that served as material.

The CDR3 extends over 16 amino acids. CDR1 and CDR2 from the germline V gene are SNHLY and FYNNEI. V dropped 6 bases and J dropped 3 bases, with 18 bases sitting between them. The clonotype was recovered from a human donor in a cohort sampled during active or convalescent COVID-19. The chain has TRBV2 and TRBJ1-5; D not certain. Sequenced input: peripheral blood. The CDR3 protein is CASRGNWGANNQPQHF. The CDR3 coding sequence is TGTGCCAGCAGGGGTAACTGGGGAGCGAACAATCAGCCCCAGCATTTT.